The present entry profiles one T cell receptor (beta chain) with its context. This receptor's antigen is unknown. Within one base of it there is no much larger clone, and no base qualities were kept. One collaborating source in Seattle enrolled patients during active infection and followed them longitudinally through the course of disease. Each collaborating institution followed its own protocols to collect whole blood in K2EDTA tubes. For TCRbeta analysis, collaborators shipped samples in one of three forms: frozen whole blood, isolated PBMCs, or DNA extracted from either of those sample types. The data derive from a study of blood T cell repertoires in COVID-19 (dated by TCRdb to 2020 to 2021). For context, the study as a whole: Samples from collaborators originated in the United States, Italy and Spain and spanned both the acute and convalescent phases of COVID-19. The material from the prospective study consisted of cDNA or gDNA derived from T cells, B-cell-depleted T cells, or PBMCs. Deeply sampled blood TCRbeta repertoires from subjects exposed to, actively infected with, or recovered from COVID-19 were included in the dataset. A freely available public database, intended as a resource for researchers studying the immune response to SARS-CoV-2, is where the repertoires were released. Samples were obtained from the ongoing ImmuneRACE study (first 160 participants) and from 1,254 subjects provided by 6 global collaborators. The sample metadata nearly always contained a de-identified subject ID, COVID-19 status, age in years and sex. Where available, HLA class I and class II types were obtained from metadata supplied by the sample provider rather than from assay-based typing.

TCRbeta CDR3 regions were amplified from genomic DNA by means of the immunoSEQ Assay, a bias-controlled multiplex PCR. The original methods were these. Within the assay, amplification of reference gene primers was used to estimate how many nucleated cells each sample contained. To quantify the absolute abundance of each unique TCRbeta CDR3 rearrangement, sequence reads were collapsed and filtered. For each sample, productive Simpson clonality was calculated by taking the square root of Simpson's diversity index across productive rearrangements. The source is immuneACCESS, and TCRdb retained only in-frame sequences with V and J called. Part of the clones is not carried over; for the studies checked, unresolved V genes explain less than half of this, and the remainder is unexplained. The V and J calls and clone size are taken from that table; D and trimming were inferred from the DNA. The sample table lists about 370,000 clones, around 92% of them with a count of one. Around 3% of the sample comes from the top ten.

The full study reports these points: Clinical and demographic metadata were provided uncurated, with the amount varying by source and participant.

Measured from the cysteine to the phenylalanine, the CDR3 is 13 residues long. The sequence is cut down to CDR3 DNA, 39 bases in frame from base 1. Via the germline V gene, CDR1 is MDHEN and CDR2 SYDVKM. Germline trimming: 11 bases from V, 2 bases from J; junction bases outside gene matches: 8. Material: peripheral blood. The clonotype originates from a woman between 25 and 40 years old with COVID-19, enrolled during active disease. The chain joins TRBV28 to TRBJ1-2, with 7 middle bases fitting TRBD1. This receptor carries the CDR3 CAARQGLNYGYTF. In nucleotides, the sequence is TGTGCCGCCCGACAGGGATTGAACTATGGCTACACCTTC.